This entry concerns a single TCR beta chain. This clone showed up many times. The antigen it recognizes is unknown. The missing CDR3 end, 3 residues past where the read stops, is filled in from the germline J gene. Predominantly Caucasian heritage was noted among both the CVID patients and the healthy controls. Heparinized peripheral whole blood samples of roughly 5 to 8.5 ml were obtained from each donor. Genomic DNA from adults with common variable immune deficiency (CVID) and from healthy adult controls was used to sequence TCRbeta CDR3 repertoires. A total of 22 healthy adult volunteers (approximately 12 female and 10 or so male; age range about 20 to 70 years, mean age about 32) were included in the control group. Diluted blood was subjected to density centrifugation over Hypaque 1077 or Ficoll-Paque for isolation of peripheral blood mononuclear cells. Genomic DNA was extracted from unsorted mononuclear cells by Qiagen column purification or by a centrifugation-based method.

The data were taken from a study of T cell clonality in common variable immunodeficiency (dated by TCRdb to 2015 to 2017). Paper-wide results and their limitations: According to the authors, figuring out what caused the increased clonality in CVID would require sequencing the repertoires of T cell subpopulations. TCRbeta clonality was higher in CVID subjects than in healthy controls (t-test p = 0.018), and the increase was most characteristic of about a third of subjects. Fewer TCRbeta clones were shared among CVID subjects than among healthy controls (p < 0.0001). CVID TCRbeta sequences reportedly showed fewer deletions and N-nucleotide insertions and lacked highly modified clones with 13 or more V deletions. Although equal DNA input was used, an average of roughly 89,000 unique sequences per sample was obtained for controls, compared with 30,000 to 35,000 for CVID samples. Patient heterogeneity within the CVID cohort put limits on correlating repertoire features with clinical complications.

Equivalent amounts of genomic DNA from CVID and control samples were used as sequencing input. For every sample, a 60 bp segment covering the rearranged TCRbeta CDR3 region was amplified and then sequenced. The immunoSEQ assay, a bias-corrected multiplex PCR combined with high-throughput sequencing, was used for TCRbeta amplification. As for how the authors treated the data: Each unique nucleotide sequence was treated as a clone and annotated with V, D and J genes, copy number and frequency. Sequences were labeled productive if in frame, and non-productive if out of frame or containing stop codons. As previously described, clonality was computed from Shannon's entropy. Mean CDR3 Kyte-Doolittle hydropathy was derived from the predicted amino acid sequences of productive clones. Scaled V gene usage was hierarchically clustered using Manhattan distance and complete linkage with the R hclust function. To assess clone sharing by CDR3 amino acid sequence, 12 repertoires per group were resampled over 100 rounds. The repertoires were searched for 65 to 85 published EBV-specific TCRbeta sequences and 245 published CMV-specific TCRbeta sequences. A couple of CVID samples that yielded fewer than 10,000 sequences were excluded from the analysis, so approximately 38 CVID repertoires were retained. The table comes from immuneACCESS by way of TCRdb, which keeps in-frame sequences with V and J called. Part of the clones is missing from these tables; in studies checked, under half for an unresolved V gene and the rest for unknown reasons. V, J and clone size are taken as reported in that table, and D and trimming were inferred from the DNA itself. Across this sample, 40,000 to 65,000 clones were tabulated and none appeared just once. The ten biggest clones cover around 3.7% of the sample.

The cysteine opens and the phenylalanine closes a CDR3 of 17 amino acids. Shown are 42 bases from within the CDR3, in frame from base 1. From the germline V gene (reference sequence), CDR1 is LNHDA and CDR2 is SQIVND. The V end loses 3 bases and the J end loses 1 base, and a stretch of 15 bases separates them. The sequenced sample consisted of peripheral blood mononuclear cells. The rearranged chain carries TRBV19 and TRBJ2-2, with TRBD1 as a weak D call on 5 bases. The sequence was obtained from a person between 18 and 75 years old in good health. Incomplete CDR3 DNA: TGTGCCAGTAGTATCCCGTTGGGGCAGGTGAACACCGGGGAG. It codes for CASSIPLGQVNTGE. The CDR3 in full is CASSIPLGQVNTGELFF.